This TCR beta chain was identified during a study of breast tumors, draining lymph nodes, adjacent tissues. TCRdb itself ran the multiplex PCR reads through MiXCR, one entry per CDR3 protein. This sample yields around 170,000 distinct CDR3 sequences, of which approximately 33% are seen a single time; around 4.5% belongs to the top ten. CDR3 length equals 16 residues. CDR1 SGHVS and CDR2 FNYEAQ come from the germline V gene. V gave up 0 bases and J gave up 4 bases, with 12 bases separating them. Study-wide results and caveats: Findings are consistent with lymph node origin and intratumoral expansion of most tumor T cells. Data only fit, rather than demonstrated, lymph node origin of most tumor T cells. Luminal-like breast cancer showed significantly greater tumor-nontumor repertoire similarity than basal-like breast cancer did. Tumor TCR diversity was below lymph nodes but above nontumor tissue.

The sample holds many counts of this clonotype. Its specificity is unknown. Samples came from axillary lymph nodes draining the breast cancer. The source is a female donor with breast cancer. Some clones in this sample may be carry-over from other donors' samples. What was sequenced was axillary lymph node tissue. V and J are TRBV7-6 and TRBJ2-2, with TRBD2 as a possible D gene (6 bases). CDR3 bases: TGTGCCAGCAGCTTAGCTGCGGGGTTTGGCACCGGGGAGCTGTTTTTT. Its translation is CASSLAAGFGTGELFF.